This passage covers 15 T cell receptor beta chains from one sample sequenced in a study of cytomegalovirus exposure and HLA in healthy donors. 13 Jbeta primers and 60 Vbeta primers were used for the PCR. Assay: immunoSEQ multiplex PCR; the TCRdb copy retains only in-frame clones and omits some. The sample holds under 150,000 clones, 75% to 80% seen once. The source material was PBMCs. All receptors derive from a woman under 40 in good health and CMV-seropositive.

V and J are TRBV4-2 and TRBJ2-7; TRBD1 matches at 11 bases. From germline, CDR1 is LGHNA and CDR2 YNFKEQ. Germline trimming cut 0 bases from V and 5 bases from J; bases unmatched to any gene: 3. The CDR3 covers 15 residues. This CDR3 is CASSQEDRGRHEQYF. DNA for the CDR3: TGTGCCAGCAGCCAAGAGGACAGGGGGCGCCACGAGCAGTACTTC.

The CDR3 loop reads CASSQDLLEQETQYF. CDR3 bases: TGTGCCAGCAGCCAAGATCTCCTAGAGCAAGAGACCCAGTACTTC. The chain uses TRBV4-2 and TRBJ2-5; D is uncertain. Trimming pared 0 bases from V and 2 bases from J, leaving 10 bases between. From germline, CDR1 is LGHNA and CDR2 YNFKEQ. This CDR3 has 15 residues.

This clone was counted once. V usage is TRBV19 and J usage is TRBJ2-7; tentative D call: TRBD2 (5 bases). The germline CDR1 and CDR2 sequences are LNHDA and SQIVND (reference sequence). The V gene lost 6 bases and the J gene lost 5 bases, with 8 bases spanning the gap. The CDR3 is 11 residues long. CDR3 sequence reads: CASSTGDEQYF. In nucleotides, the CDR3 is TGTGCCAGTAGCACCGGGGACGAGCAGTACTTC.

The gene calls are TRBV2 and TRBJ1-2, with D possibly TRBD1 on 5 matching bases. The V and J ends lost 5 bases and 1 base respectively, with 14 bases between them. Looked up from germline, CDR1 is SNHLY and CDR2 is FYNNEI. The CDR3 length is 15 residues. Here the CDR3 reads CASSQTGLSNYGYTF. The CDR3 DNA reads TGTGCCAGCAGTCAGACGGGACTGAGTAACTATGGCTACACCTTC.

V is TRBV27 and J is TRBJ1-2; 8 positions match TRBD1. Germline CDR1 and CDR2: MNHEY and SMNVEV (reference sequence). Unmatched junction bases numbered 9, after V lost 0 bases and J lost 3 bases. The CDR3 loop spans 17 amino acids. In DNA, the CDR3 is TGTGCCAGCAGTTTATCGGCAGGGGGCGCGATGGACTATGGCTACACCTTC. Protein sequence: CASSLSAGGAMDYGYTF.

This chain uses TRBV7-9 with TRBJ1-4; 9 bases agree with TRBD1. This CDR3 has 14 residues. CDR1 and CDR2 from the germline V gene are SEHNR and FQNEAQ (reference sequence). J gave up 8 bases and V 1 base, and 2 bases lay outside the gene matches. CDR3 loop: CASSLVGQGEKLFF. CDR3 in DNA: TGTGCCAGCAGCTTAGTCGGACAGGGGGAAAAACTGTTTTTT.

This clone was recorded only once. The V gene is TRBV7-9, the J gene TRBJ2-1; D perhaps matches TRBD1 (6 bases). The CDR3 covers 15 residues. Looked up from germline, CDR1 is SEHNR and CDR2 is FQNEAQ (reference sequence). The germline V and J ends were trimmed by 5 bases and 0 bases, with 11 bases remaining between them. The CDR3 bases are TGTGCCAGCAGCCCACAGGGTAGCTCCTACAATGAGCAGTTCTTC. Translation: CASSPQGSSYNEQFF.

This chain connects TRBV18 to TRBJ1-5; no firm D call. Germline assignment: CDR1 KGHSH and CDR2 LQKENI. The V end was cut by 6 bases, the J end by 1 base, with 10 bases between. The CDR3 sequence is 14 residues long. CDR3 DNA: TGTGCCAGCTCCCCGGGTTTCAGCAATCAGCCCCAGCATTTT. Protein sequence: CASSPGFSNQPQHF.

The CDR3 is CASSQEWDSGRYGYTF. The CDR3 bases are TGTGCCAGCAGCCAAGAGTGGGACAGTGGGCGTTATGGCTACACCTTC. This chain links TRBV4-2 with TRBJ1-2; 7 bases agree with TRBD1. The germline V gene has CDR1 LGHNA and CDR2 YNFKEQ. This CDR3 contains 16 residues. V trimming: 0 bases; J trimming: 5 bases; junction bases outside the gene matches: 9.

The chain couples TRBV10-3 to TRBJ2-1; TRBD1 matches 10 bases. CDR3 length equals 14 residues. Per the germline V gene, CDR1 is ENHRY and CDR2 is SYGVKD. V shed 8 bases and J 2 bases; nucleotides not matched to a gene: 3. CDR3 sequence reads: CAIGGQGPYNEQFF. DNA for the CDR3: TGTGCCATCGGGGGACAGGGGCCCTACAATGAGCAGTTCTTC.

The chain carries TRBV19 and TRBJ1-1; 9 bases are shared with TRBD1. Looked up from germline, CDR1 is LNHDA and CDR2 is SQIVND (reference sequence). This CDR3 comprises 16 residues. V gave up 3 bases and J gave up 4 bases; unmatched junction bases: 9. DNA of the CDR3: TGTGCCAGTAGTATCTCTTGGACAGGGGTGGGCACTGAAGCTTTCTTT. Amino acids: CASSISWTGVGTEAFF.

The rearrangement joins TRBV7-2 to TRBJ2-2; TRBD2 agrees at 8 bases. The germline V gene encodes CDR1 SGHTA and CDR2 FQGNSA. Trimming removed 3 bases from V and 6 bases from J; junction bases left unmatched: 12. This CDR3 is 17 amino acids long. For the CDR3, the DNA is TGTGCCAGCAGCTTGAAACCCAGCGGGGGTGGCGCCGGGGAGCTGTTTTTT. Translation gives CASSLKPSGGGAGELFF.

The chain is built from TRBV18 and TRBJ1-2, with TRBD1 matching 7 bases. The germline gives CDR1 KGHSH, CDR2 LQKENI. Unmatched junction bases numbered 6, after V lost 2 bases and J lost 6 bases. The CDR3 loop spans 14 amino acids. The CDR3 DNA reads TGTGCCAGCTCACCAGGAGCAGGGGGGAATGGCTACACCTTC. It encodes CASSPGAGGNGYTF. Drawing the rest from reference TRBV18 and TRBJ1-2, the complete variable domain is NAGVMQNPRHLVRRRGQEARLRCSPMKGHSHVYWYRQLPEEGLKFMVYLQKENIIDESGMPKERFSAEFPKEGPSILRIQQVVRGDSAAYFCASSPGAGGNGYTFGSGTRLTVV.

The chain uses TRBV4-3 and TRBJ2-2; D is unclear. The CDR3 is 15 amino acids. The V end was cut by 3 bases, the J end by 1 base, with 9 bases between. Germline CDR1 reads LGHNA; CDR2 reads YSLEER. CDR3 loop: CASSQAILNTGELFF. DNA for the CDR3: TGCGCCAGCAGCCAGGCCATTCTGAACACCGGGGAGCTGTTTTTT.

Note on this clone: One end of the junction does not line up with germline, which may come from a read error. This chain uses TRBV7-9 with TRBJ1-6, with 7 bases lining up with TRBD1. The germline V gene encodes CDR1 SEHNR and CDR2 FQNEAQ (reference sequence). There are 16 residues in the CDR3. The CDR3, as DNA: TGTTCCAGCAGCTCCGCCCTTTCGACAGGGCAACGTCCCCTCCACTTT. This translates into CSSSSALSTGQRPLHF.